The rows below give T cell receptor beta chains drawn from one sample of a study of OX40 agonist ivuxolimab in advanced cancers. This table comes from immunoSEQ multiplex PCR, and its TCRdb copy is limited to in-frame clones, with some not included. The sample lists tens of thousands of clones, around 87% seen once, with 0.32% in the top ten. The material sequenced was CD4+ or CD8+ T cells sorted from blood, taken in a trial of the OX40 agonist ivuxolimab. These TCRs come from an adult with an advanced solid tumor such as melanoma, head and neck, liver or kidney cancer. Both conserved end residues are part of each CDR3. D genes are given only for firm matches. A clone size is listed for some rows: how often the clone was seen (once, few, many), or a class if it is expanded.

v_gene	d_gene	abundance	j_gene	CDR3aa	CDR3nt
TRBV18	TRBD1	NA	TRBJ2-5	CASSQQGPLSVGETQYF	TGTGCCAGCTCCCAACAGGGGCCACTTTCTGTCGGGGAGACCCAGTACTTC
TRBV12-5	NA	NA	TRBJ2-5	CASGLGGIGETQYF	TGTGCTAGTGGTTTAGGGGGGATTGGAGAGACCCAGTACTTC
TRBV11-2	NA	few	TRBJ1-2	CASSHMRGGYTF	TGTGCCAGCAGCCACATGCGGGGTGGCTACACCTTC
TRBV6-1	NA	NA	TRBJ1-2	CASSEDSGGRVNGYTF	TGTGCCAGCAGTGAAGATAGTGGGGGGCGCGTAAATGGCTACACCTTC
TRBV5-8	NA	few	TRBJ1-1	CASSLMNTEAFF	TGTGCCAGCAGCTTGATGAACACTGAAGCTTTCTTT
TRBV7-2	NA	NA	TRBJ2-7	CASSPQVENHEQYF	TGTGCCAGCAGCCCTCAAGTGGAGAACCACGAGCAGTACTTC
TRBV7-8	NA	NA	TRBJ1-5	CASSLAWEAQHF	TGTGCCAGCAGCTTAGCGTGGGAGGCCCAGCATTTT
TRBV19	TRBD1	few	TRBJ2-5	CASSTPKGGETQYF	TGTGCCAGTAGTACTCCCAAAGGGGGCGAGACCCAGTACTTC
TRBV30	NA	few	TRBJ1-2	CAWGAGAYGYTF	TGTGCCTGGGGAGCGGGTGCGTATGGCTACACCTTC
TRBV11-2	NA	NA	TRBJ2-5	CASSLDPPDSPYF	TGTGCCAGCAGCTTAGATCCCCCGGACAGTCCATACTTC
TRBV11-2	NA	NA	TRBJ1-2	CASSLDGRGYTF	TGTGCCAGCAGCTTAGATGGTCGAGGCTACACCTTC
TRBV4-3	NA	once	TRBJ1-3	CASSQVRGISGNTIYF	TGCGCCAGCAGCCAAGTTAGGGGGATCTCTGGAAACACCATATATTTT
TRBV19	TRBD1	NA	TRBJ1-2	CASSSTRTGFLSYGYTF	TGTGCCAGTAGTTCCACACGGACAGGTTTTTTGAGCTATGGCTACACCTTC
TRBV5-4	NA	NA	TRBJ1-1	CASSFSAGANTEAFF	TGTGCCAGCAGCTTTAGTGCCGGGGCGAACACTGAAGCTTTCTTT
TRBV5-4	TRBD2	NA	TRBJ2-3	CASSLGLAGGGTQYF	TGTGCCAGCAGCTTGGGACTAGCGGGGGGTGGTACGCAGTATTTT
TRBV28	NA	NA	TRBJ1-3	CASRYSSSGNTIYF	TGTGCCAGCAGGTATTCGAGCTCTGGAAACACCATATATTTT
TRBV5-6	NA	once	TRBJ2-3	CASSLARDTQYF	TGTGCCAGCAGCTTGGCCCGTGATACGCAGTATTTT
TRBV7-2	NA	once	TRBJ2-1	CASSLGISSYNEQFF	TGTGCCAGCAGCTTAGGGATTAGCTCGTACAATGAGCAGTTCTTC
TRBV2	NA	NA	TRBJ1-3	CASRPDGPGNTIYF	TGTGCCAGCAGGCCGGACGGGCCTGGAAACACCATATATTTT
TRBV29-1	TRBD1	NA	TRBJ2-2	CSAGGQGRTGELFF	TGCAGCGCTGGAGGACAGGGTCGCACCGGGGAGCTGTTTTTT
TRBV5-1	NA	NA	TRBJ1-3	CASRPGSLFGNTIYF	TGCGCCAGCAGGCCGGGGTCCCTTTTTGGAAACACCATATATTTT
TRBV7-3	NA	once	TRBJ2-7	CASSQSGTSSEQYF	TGTGCCAGCAGCCAATCCGGTACTAGCAGCGAGCAGTACTTC
TRBV10-3	TRBD1	NA	TRBJ2-5	CAISGSQGGTGTQYF	TGTGCCATCAGTGGATCACAGGGGGGTACAGGGACCCAGTACTTC
TRBV28	TRBD1	NA	TRBJ1-2	CASTLGGAANYGYTF	TGTGCCAGCACCCTAGGGGGCGCCGCTAACTATGGCTACACCTTC
TRBV11-2	NA	NA	TRBJ1-2	CASSPQDSRYGYTF	TGTGCCAGCAGCCCCCAGGACAGCCGATATGGCTACACCTTC
TRBV5-4	TRBD2	NA	TRBJ2-2	CASSLGGSGAANTGELFF	TGTGCCAGCAGCTTGGGGGGTAGCGGGGCTGCGAACACCGGGGAGCTGTTTTTT
TRBV7-8	NA	NA	TRBJ2-1	CASTLRPAGLIYNEQFF	TGTGCCAGCACCCTTAGGCCGGCGGGACTCATTTACAATGAGCAGTTCTTC
TRBV14	NA	NA	TRBJ2-7	CASSTSTYEQYF	TGTGCCAGCAGTACTAGCACCTACGAGCAGTACTTC
TRBV5-1	NA	NA	TRBJ1-1	CASSLVSNTEAFF	TGCGCCAGCAGCTTGGTTTCTAACACTGAAGCTTTCTTT
TRBV28	NA	NA	TRBJ1-2	CASLRGGGYGYTF	TGTGCCAGCCTTCGGGGGGGTGGCTATGGCTACACCTTC
TRBV29-1	TRBD1	NA	TRBJ1-1	CSVATGGNTEAFF	TGCAGCGTGGCGACAGGGGGCAACACTGAAGCTTTCTTT
TRBV7-8	NA	once	TRBJ1-6	CASSPVPNSPLHF	TGTGCCAGCAGCCCCGTCCCTAATTCACCCCTCCACTTT
TRBV5-3	NA	once	TRBJ1-5	CARSKEPEGYQPQHF	TGTGCCAGAAGCAAAGAACCTGAAGGATATCAGCCCCAGCATTTT
TRBV19	NA	NA	TRBJ1-1	CASSTQARGTEAFF	TGTGCCAGTAGCACACAGGCCCGAGGCACTGAAGCTTTCTTT
TRBV6-5	TRBD1	NA	TRBJ1-5	CASRTGTGNQPQHF	TGTGCCAGCAGGACCGGGACAGGAAATCAGCCCCAGCATTTT
TRBV5-1	NA	NA	TRBJ2-1	CASSLGGSAGSSYNEQFF	TGCGCCAGCAGCTTGGGTGGGAGCGCGGGCAGCTCCTACAATGAGCAGTTCTTC
TRBV6-6	NA	few	TRBJ1-5	CASSPGPTQPQHF	TGTGCCAGCAGCCCAGGGCCCACTCAGCCCCAGCATTTT
TRBV10-3	TRBD1	NA	TRBJ1-4	CAISRDRGEKLFF	TGTGCCATCAGCCGGGACAGGGGCGAAAAACTGTTTTTT
TRBV11-2	TRBD1	NA	TRBJ2-7	CASSGTGIYEQYF	TGTGCCAGCTCAGGGACAGGGATATACGAGCAGTACTTC
TRBV5-1	NA	NA	TRBJ2-5	CASSSGETQYF	TGCGCCAGCAGCTCGGGAGAGACCCAGTACTTC
TRBV18	TRBD1	few	TRBJ2-7	CASSSGTDNEQYF	TGTGCCAGCTCGTCCGGGACAGACAACGAGCAGTACTTC
TRBV11-3	TRBD1	NA	TRBJ2-7	CASSLWDRGEQYF	TGTGCCAGCAGCTTATGGGACAGGGGAGAGCAGTACTTC
TRBV7-2	NA	NA	TRBJ1-1	CASTLSPGGGTEAFF	TGTGCCAGCACCCTTTCCCCGGGGGGGGGCACTGAAGCTTTCTTT
TRBV19	TRBD1	NA	TRBJ1-2	CASSRTGASDGYTF	TGTGCCAGTAGTAGGACAGGGGCAAGCGATGGCTACACCTTC
TRBV5-3	NA	NA	TRBJ1-5	CARSWGTGNHGQPQHF	TGTGCCAGAAGCTGGGGGACCGGGAATCATGGTCAGCCCCAGCATTTT
TRBV5-8	NA	NA	TRBJ1-1	CASRGAAAFF	TGTGCCAGCAGGGGGGCAGCAGCTTTCTTT
TRBV9	TRBD1	NA	TRBJ1-6	CASSPGGGGRRNSPLHF	TGTGCCAGCAGCCCCGGGGGAGGGGGCCGGCGTAATTCACCCCTCCACTTT
TRBV11-3	NA	few	TRBJ1-1	CASSLSGGKAFF	TGTGCCAGCAGCTTAAGCGGGGGGAAGGCTTTCTTT
TRBV7-3	NA	NA	TRBJ2-3	CASSLMAGMDTQYF	TGTGCCAGCAGCTTAATGGCGGGGATGGATACGCAGTATTTT
TRBV6-5	NA	NA	TRBJ1-1	CASSENNLGTEAFF	TGTGCCAGCAGTGAAAACAACTTGGGCACTGAAGCTTTCTTT
TRBV2	NA	NA	TRBJ2-6	CASILSSGANVLTF	TGTGCCAGCATCCTTTCCTCTGGGGCCAACGTCCTGACTTTC
TRBV4-3	TRBD2	NA	TRBJ2-1	CASSQDWRTSGRNEQFF	TGCGCCAGCAGCCAAGATTGGAGGACTAGCGGGAGAAATGAGCAGTTCTTC
TRBV11-3	NA	NA	TRBJ2-5	CASSPGTQETQYF	TGTGCCAGCAGCCCCGGAACTCAAGAGACCCAGTACTTC